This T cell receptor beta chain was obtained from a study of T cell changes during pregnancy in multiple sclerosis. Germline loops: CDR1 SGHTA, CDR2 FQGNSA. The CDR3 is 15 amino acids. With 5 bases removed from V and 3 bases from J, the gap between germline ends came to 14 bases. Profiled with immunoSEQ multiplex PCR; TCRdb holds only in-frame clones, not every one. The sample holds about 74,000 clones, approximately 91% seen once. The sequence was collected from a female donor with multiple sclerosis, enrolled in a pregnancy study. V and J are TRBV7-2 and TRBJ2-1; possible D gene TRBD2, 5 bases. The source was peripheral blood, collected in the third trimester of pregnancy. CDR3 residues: CASSPRTGDYNEQFF. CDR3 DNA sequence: TGTGCCAGCAGCCCCAGGACTGGGGACTACAATGAGCAGTTCTTC.